Each of the 10 T cell receptor beta chains below was sequenced from the same sample in a study of blood T cell repertoires in COVID-19. This table comes from immunoSEQ multiplex PCR, and its TCRdb copy is limited to in-frame clones, with some not included. Of more than 90,000 clones listed, 70% to 85% are singletons. The sample taken for sequencing was peripheral blood. The receptors come from a human donor in a cohort sampled during active COVID-19.

Comments on this clone: Other DNA sequences from this sample encode an identical CDR3 as well. The chain couples TRBV9 to TRBJ2-1; TRBD2 might be the D (6 bases). The germline CDR1 and CDR2 sequences are SGDLS and YYNGEE. The ends were cut back, 0 bases at V and 1 base at J, with 8 bases in the middle. The CDR3 consists of 15 residues. The CDR3 DNA reads TGTGCCAGCAGCGTAGATGGGGGGTCCTACAATGAGCAGTTCTTC. Its protein product is CASSVDGGSYNEQFF.

The chain joins TRBV28 to TRBJ2-1, with 9 nucleotides matching TRBD1. Germline CDR1 MDHEN, CDR2 SYDVKM. Losses at the gene ends were 5 bases for V and 10 bases for J; bases not matched to a gene: 12. The CDR3 extends over 15 amino acids. The CDR3 DNA reads as TGTGCCAGCAGTAACACCGGGACAGGGAAGGGAGAGCAGTTCTTC. Translated, it gives CASSNTGTGKGEQFF.

This clone was detected many times. In the same sample, other DNA sequences code for this CDR3. This chain uses TRBV9 with TRBJ2-3; D is undetermined. CDR1 SGDLS and CDR2 YYNGEE come from the germline V gene. The CDR3 runs to 16 residues. The V end lost 0 bases, the J end lost 0 bases, and 11 bases lay between the germline ends. The CDR3: CASSVARSTSTDTQYF. The CDR3 DNA is TGTGCCAGCAGCGTAGCTCGGTCCACTAGCACAGATACGCAGTATTTT. Full variable domain (rest looked up from reference TRBV9 and TRBJ2-3): DSGVTQTPKHLITATGQRVTLRCSPRSGDLSVYWYQQSLDQGLQFLIQYYNGEERAKGNILERFSAQQFPDLHSELNLSSLELGDSALYFCASSVARSTSTDTQYFGPGTRLTVL.

CDR3 DNA sequence: TGTGCCTGGAGTCAGGATCCACACACTTCGGCCTACGAGCAGTACTTC. Amino acids: CAWSQDPHTSAYEQYF. The rearrangement links TRBV30 to TRBJ2-7; no firm D call. V lost 2 bases to trimming and J lost 2 bases, with 19 bases between them. The germline V gene encodes CDR1 GTSNPN and CDR2 SVGIG (reference sequence). This CDR3 spans 16 amino acids.

V gene TRBV11-2 combines with J gene TRBJ2-6; TRBD2 is a possible D gene (6 bases). The CDR3 totals 19 residues. V dropped 4 bases and J dropped 0 bases, with 19 bases sitting between them. CDR1 and CDR2 (germline): SGHAT, FQNNGV. The CDR3 sequence is CASSSLRELRSSGANVLTF. DNA for the CDR3: TGTGCCAGCAGCTCGCTCCGGGAGCTGCGGAGCTCTGGGGCCAACGTCCTGACTTTC.

This clone was picked up a small number of times. The chain uses TRBV29-1 and TRBJ2-1; 7 nucleotides align to TRBD2. The CDR3 spans 16 residues. Germline values: CDR1 SQVTM, CDR2 ANQGSEA. Trimming at V came to 6 bases and at J to 0 bases, leaving 11 bases not matched to a gene. This CDR3 is CSVPGGGFSSYNEQFF. CDR3 coding DNA: TGCAGCGTCCCGGGAGGTGGTTTCAGCTCCTACAATGAGCAGTTCTTC.

The chain carries TRBV6-5 and TRBJ2-5, with 7 bases lining up with TRBD1. J gave up 5 bases and V 6 bases, and 6 bases lay outside the gene matches. Germline CDR1 reads MNHEY; CDR2 reads SVGAGI. The CDR3 is 13 amino acids. The CDR3 loop is CASRMTGRETQYF. The CDR3 coding sequence is TGTGCCAGCAGGATGACAGGGCGGGAGACCCAGTACTTC.

The chain uses TRBV5-1 and TRBJ2-2; D perhaps matches TRBD1 (5 bases). The V end was cut by 0 bases, the J end by 4 bases, with 7 bases between. This CDR3 contains 14 residues. Germline CDR1 reads SGHRS; CDR2 reads YFSETQ. CDR3: CASSLGQRTGELFF. DNA for the CDR3: TGCGCCAGCAGCTTGGGACAGCGCACCGGGGAGCTGTTTTTT.

The genes are TRBV19 and TRBJ2-2; 8 bases map to TRBD2. Trimming took 7 bases from V and 0 from J; bases not matched to a gene: 4. Germline V CDR1 and CDR2: LNHDA, SQIVND (reference sequence). The length of the CDR3 is 15 residues. The CDR3 reads CASTSLAANTGELFF. CDR3 coding DNA: TGTGCCAGTACCTCACTAGCGGCGAACACCGGGGAGCTGTTTTTT.

This clone was observed a handful of times. The chain carries TRBV2 and TRBJ1-1; the D gene is possibly TRBD1 (5 bases). V was cut by 8 bases and J by 3 bases, with 13 bases left in between. Germline V gene sequence: CDR1 SNHLY, CDR2 FYNNEI. The CDR3 loop spans 13 amino acids. CDR3 DNA: TGTGCCAGCCCCGGACGGGGGTACACTGAAGCTTTCTTT. This sequence encodes CASPGRGYTEAFF.